In its sample, the clone carrying this TCR beta chain was seen a few times. No antigen is known for it. V trimming: 4 bases; J trimming: 9 bases; junction bases outside the gene matches: 9. Per the germline V gene, CDR1 is LGHDT and CDR2 is YNNKEL (reference sequence). The CDR3 sequence is 14 residues long. This sample was taken from a study of blood T cells in healthy people across ages. Findings of the study overall: Total diversity from one million sequenced T cells was likely underestimated. Getting older went along with TCR beta diversity per million T cells dropping roughly linearly.

Together with a sample-barcoded 5' primer, a J-beta primer mix was included in a second PCR lasting roughly 7 to 11 cycles. Each CDR3 protein gets one entry after TCRdb re-called the 5' RACE reads with MiXCR. The repertoire holds roughly 900,000 distinct CDR3 sequences, with 25% to 35% as singletons. The chain recombines TRBV3-1 with TRBJ2-1, with 7 bases aligning to TRBD2. The specimen was blood. This clonotype was sampled from a woman older than 75 in good health. In DNA, the CDR3 is TGTGCCAGCAGCCCCACGGGGGTAGCGGGTGAGCAGTTCTTC. It specifies CASSPTGVAGEQFF.